This TCR beta chain originates from a study of shared clonotypes between healthy human individuals. Overall study findings and caveats: In having few donors, the study represented limited genetic and exposure-history diversity.

V lost 4 bases and J 6 bases, leaving 17 bases between the germline ends. CDR1 and CDR2 from the germline V gene are SGDLS and YYNGEE. The CDR3 runs 15 residues. Nashville, Tennessee was home to all donors, who were Caucasian adults. Each subset's genomic DNA was split evenly across several immunoSEQ plates. The assay was immunoSEQ multiplex PCR, and TCRdb's table has in-frame clones only and misses some. The table records about 510,000 clones, 70% to 80% of them present only once. This clone appeared a few times. Its antigen remains unknown. This TCR derives from a woman between 40 and 55 years old in good health. Some clones in this sample may be carry-over from other donors' samples. The chain joins TRBV9 to TRBJ1-5; a weak D match, TRBD1 (6 bases). The specimen sequenced was PBMCs. CDR3 amino acids: CASSTPGGPFQPQHF. CDR3 bases: TGTGCCAGCAGCACTCCCGGGGGCCCCTTTCAGCCCCAGCATTTT.